This T cell receptor (beta chain) derives from a study of T-cell memory formation after mild COVID-19. TCRdb fed the 5' RACE reads into MiXCR, producing one record per CDR3 protein. The sample holds roughly 400,000 distinct CDR3 sequences, 15% to 20% seen once. V lost 4 bases and J 3 bases, leaving 14 bases between the germline ends. Germline V gives CDR1 SQVTM, CDR2 ANQGSEA. This CDR3 contains 14 residues. V is TRBV29-1 and J is TRBJ2-3, with D possibly being TRBD1 or TRBD2 (6 bases each). This TCR derives from a man between 18 and 35 years old who had mild COVID-19 (a few samples of this study predate the infection). Cell type and time point are not known. Sequenced: PBMCs or a T cell subset sorted from them (not recorded which). The CDR3 sequence is CSVAMRGETDTQYF. The CDR3 nucleotides are TGCAGCGTTGCAATGAGGGGGGAAACAGATACGCAGTATTTT.